Listed below are T cell receptor beta chains from one sample, sequenced in a study of blood T cell repertoires in COVID-19. Here immunoSEQ multiplex PCR was the method, and the copy in TCRdb shows in-frame clones only, minus some. The sample contains fewer than 200,000 clones, over 85% of which appear only once. The sequenced sample consisted of peripheral blood. These receptors all come from a woman aged 45-65 years with acute or convalescent COVID-19. CDR3s include the opening cysteine and the closing phenylalanine or tryptophan. A D gene is named only where the DNA matches it firmly. Expanded clones get a size class; other rows say once, few or many, or leave the size out.

d_call	j_call	clone_size	v_call	cdr3_length	cdr3_aa	cdr3_nt
.	TRBJ1-1	.	TRBV6-5	14	CASSYGWGRTEAFF	TGTGCCAGCAGCTACGGTTGGGGCAGAACTGAAGCTTTCTTT
.	TRBJ1-1	.	TRBV7-9	13	CASSRGEGTEAFF	TGTGCCAGCAGCCGCGGGGAGGGCACTGAAGCTTTCTTT
.	TRBJ2-1	.	TRBV7-8	16	CASSLGLANTYNEQFF	TGTGCCAGCAGCTTAGGGCTAGCGAACACCTACAATGAGCAGTTCTTC
.	TRBJ1-1	.	TRBV29-1	13	CSVTGGRGTEAFF	TGCAGCGTAACCGGGGGTCGAGGGACTGAAGCTTTCTTT
.	TRBJ1-4	.	TRBV7-9	15	CASSSWTETNEKLFF	TGTGCCAGCAGCTCCTGGACAGAGACTAATGAAAAACTGTTTTTT
TRBD1	TRBJ1-4	.	TRBV2	14	CASSPGQGGEKLFF	TGTGCCAGCAGCCCGGGGCAGGGGGGTGAAAAACTGTTTTTT
.	TRBJ2-1	once	TRBV9	17	CASSVGYEGGSYNEQFF	TGTGCCAGCAGCGTAGGGTACGAGGGCGGCTCCTACAATGAGCAGTTCTTC
.	TRBJ2-7	.	TRBV30	15	CAWSGLSGIAHEQYF	TGTGCCTGGAGTGGGTTATCGGGAATCGCCCACGAGCAGTACTTC
.	TRBJ1-5	.	TRBV11-2	14	CASSLDSDNQPQHF	TGTGCCAGCAGCTTAGACAGCGATAATCAGCCCCAGCATTTT
.	TRBJ1-2	.	TRBV5-1	15	CASSASQGGGYGYTF	TGCGCCAGCAGCGCCTCACAGGGTGGGGGCTATGGCTACACCTTC
.	TRBJ1-5	.	TRBV19	13	CATWGDSHQPQHF	TGTGCCACTTGGGGCGACTCCCATCAGCCCCAGCATTTT
.	TRBJ1-5	.	TRBV7-2	16	CASSLGVGAANQPQHF	TGTGCCAGCAGCTTAGGGGTAGGGGCAGCCAATCAGCCCCAGCATTTT
.	TRBJ1-6	.	TRBV9	15	CASSVAQGNNSPLHF	TGTGCCAGCAGCGTAGCACAGGGTAATAATTCACCCCTCCACTTT
TRBD1	TRBJ1-1	.	TRBV3-1/TRBV3-2	14	CASSQLDRGTEAFF	TGTGCCAGCAGCCAACTCGACAGGGGCACTGAAGCTTTCTTT